Shown below are 13 T cell receptor beta chains from a single sample sequenced in a study of cytomegalovirus exposure and HLA in healthy donors. Using immunoSEQ multiplex PCR, the repertoire was profiled, and TCRdb retains in-frame clones only, with some absent. The sample records more than 60,000 clones, 96% being singletons. Sequenced material: PBMCs. The receptors stem from a woman aged 18-35 years in good health and CMV-seropositive.

The J gene is TRBJ2-5, the V gene TRBV9; D is undetermined. The CDR3 is 14 amino acids. Trimming stripped 2 bases from V and 2 bases from J, with 10 bases between. Germline V CDR1 and CDR2: SGDLS, YYNGEE. CDR3 DNA sequence: TGTGCCAGCAGCGTCGGCGGCCATCAAGAGACCCAGTACTTC. Amino acids: CASSVGGHQETQYF.

The chain joins TRBV6-5 to TRBJ2-5, with a weak D call TRBD1 (6 bases). V gave up 6 bases and J gave up 3 bases, with 8 bases separating them. The CDR3 is made up of 12 amino acids. Germline V CDR1 and CDR2: MNHEY, SVGAGI. The CDR3 region has the DNA TGTGCCAGCAGGACAGGCGAAGAGACCCAGTACTTC. It encodes CASRTGEETQYF.

The chain combines TRBV19 with TRBJ2-1; TRBD1 aligns across 9 bases. CDR1 and CDR2 from the germline V gene are LNHDA and SQIVND (reference sequence). V shed 7 bases and J 7 bases; nucleotides not matched to a gene: 14. The CDR3 loop spans 16 amino acids. CDR3 DNA: TGTGCCAGTACCCCACCCGGGACAGGGAGTTTTAATGAGCAGTTCTTC. This codes for CASTPPGTGSFNEQFF.

V gene TRBV27 combines with J gene TRBJ1-1; D is possibly TRBD1 (5 bases). Looked up from germline, CDR1 is MNHEY and CDR2 is SMNVEV (reference sequence). The CDR3 extends over 14 amino acids. Trimming removed 2 bases from V and 1 base from J, with 8 bases in between. In DNA, the CDR3 is TGTGCCAGCAGTTTAAGCGGGGGGAACACTGAAGCTTTCTTT. Translation gives CASSLSGGNTEAFF.

This chain connects TRBV5-1 to TRBJ1-1; TRBD1 might be the D (6 bases). V was clipped by 5 bases and J by 1 base, with 24 bases between them. Germline V lookup: CDR1 SGHRS, CDR2 YFSETQ. The CDR3 is 18 amino acids. CDR3 coding DNA: TGCGCCAGCAGAAAGATGGACAGTCCGGGTTTGGGGAACACTGAAGCTTTCTTT. Protein: CASRKMDSPGLGNTEAFF.

The rearrangement uses TRBV28 and TRBJ2-1; D is ambiguous. The CDR3 length is 11 residues. The V and J ends lost 6 bases and 7 bases respectively, with 7 bases between them. In germline, CDR1 is MDHEN, CDR2 SYDVKM. CDR3 sequence (DNA): TGTGCCAGCAGCTATACTAATGAGCAGTTCTTC. It specifies CASSYTNEQFF. Combining the CDR3 with reference TRBV28 and TRBJ2-1 gives the whole variable domain DVKVTQSSRYLVKRTGEKVFLECVQDMDHENMFWYRQDPGLGLRLIYFSYDVKMKEKGDIPEGYSVSREKKERFSLILESASTNQTSMYLCASSYTNEQFFGPGTRLTVL.

The V and J genes are TRBV4-3 and TRBJ2-1, with TRBD1 matching 7 bases. V lost 2 bases to trimming and J lost 7 bases; unmatched junction nucleotides: 8. The CDR3 contains 15 residues. The germline gives CDR1 LGHNA, CDR2 YSLEER. The CDR3, as DNA: TGCGCCAGCAGCCAAAAGGGGGCAGGGACGAATGAGCAGTTCTTC. This translates into CASSQKGAGTNEQFF.

The V and J genes are TRBV11-3 and TRBJ2-3, with 13 nucleotides matching TRBD2. The germline CDR1 and CDR2 sequences are SGHNT and YENEEA. The CDR3 length is 18 residues. The V segment lost 4 bases and the J segment 8 bases; nucleotides outside the gene matches: 15. CDR3 coding DNA: TGTGCCAGCAGCTATGGACTAGCGGGAGCGTCCGGCCCCGGTACGCAGTATTTT. Protein: CASSYGLAGASGPGTQYF.

V is TRBV6-5 and J is TRBJ2-3; weak D call: TRBD2 (5 bases). The length of the CDR3 is 15 residues. The germline CDR1 and CDR2 sequences are MNHEY and SVGAGI. The ends were cut back, 0 bases at V and 5 bases at J, with 12 bases in the middle. CDR3 amino acids: CASSYSWTSLDTQYF. CDR3 DNA sequence: TGTGCCAGCAGTTACTCGTGGACTTCGCTAGATACGCAGTATTTT.

The chain joins TRBV5-4 to TRBJ2-7, with 9 nucleotides matching TRBD1. The J segment lost 5 bases and the V segment lost 1 base, leaving 4 bases of the junction unmatched. Germline CDR1 reads SGHNT; CDR2 reads YYREEE (reference sequence). This CDR3 has 14 amino acids. CDR3 coding DNA: TGTGCCAGCAGCTTGAGGGGACAGGGCAACGAGCAGTACTTC. The encoded protein is CASSLRGQGNEQYF.

Note on this clone: Its ends do not fully match the called genes, so a read error is possible. The rearrangement joins TRBV7-2 to TRBJ2-7; the match to TRBD2 covers 9 bases. In germline, CDR1 is SGHTA, CDR2 FQGNSA. CDR3 size: 16 residues. The CDR3 coding sequence is TGTGCCAGCAGCGTAGCGCCCGTAGCGGGAGAGTCCGAGCAGTACTTC. Translating it yields CASSVAPVAGESEQYF. Based on the CDR3 plus reference TRBV7-2 and TRBJ2-7, the full variable domain is GAGVSQSPSNKVTEKGKDVELRCDPISGHTALYWYRQSLGQGLEFLIYFQGNSAPDKSGLPSDRFSAERTGGSVSTLTIQRTQQEDSAVYLCASSVAPVAGESEQYFGPGTRLTVT.

The gene calls are TRBV19 and TRBJ1-2; possible D gene TRBD1, 5 bases. V was pared by 11 bases and J by 2 bases, with 9 bases between. Germline lookup yields CDR1 LNHDA and CDR2 SQIVND (reference sequence). This CDR3 has 11 residues. The CDR3 DNA reads TGTGCCTCAAGGGGCAACTATGGCTACACCTTC. It translates to CASRGNYGYTF.

The gene calls are TRBV6-5 and TRBJ1-2; a possible D gene is TRBD1 (6 bases). Germline values: CDR1 MNHEY, CDR2 SVGAGI. The CDR3 spans 13 residues. V shed 6 bases and J shed 2 bases, with 10 bases lying between them. CDR3 coding DNA: TGTGCCAGCAGCCTTACAGGGAACTATGGCTACACCTTC. This translates into CASSLTGNYGYTF.